This T cell receptor beta chain was captured in a study of cytomegalovirus exposure and HLA in healthy donors. Study-wide context: Among the approximately 380 donors who were genotyped, approximately 76% fell in the genetic ancestry cluster that is associated with self-reported Caucasian donors. Study-wide points: Both high specificity and high sensitivity reportedly marked the classifier's diagnosis of cytomegalovirus status. The study had only CMV serostatus as immune exposure information.

PCR primers comprised 60 Vbeta and 13 Jbeta primers. The repertoire was sequenced with immunoSEQ multiplex PCR; TCRdb's copy has only in-frame clones and lacks some. Counted here are about 84,000 clones, 63% occurring once; the ten biggest clones make up 15%. About this clone: Its antigen is currently unknown.

The CDR3 is made up of 16 amino acids. The V gene's germline CDR1 is SGHRS and CDR2 YFSETQ. The junction had 5 bases not matched to a gene; V was cut back by 0 bases and J by 0 bases. This sequence joins TRBV5-1 and TRBJ2-7, with TRBD2 matching 8 bases. The source is a woman aged 40 to 49 in good health and CMV-seropositive. What was sequenced was PBMCs. CDR3 in amino acids: CASSLGAGGLSYEQYF. The CDR3 DNA follows: TGCGCCAGCAGCTTGGGCGCGGGAGGACTCTCCTACGAGCAGTACTTC.